This T cell receptor beta chain was obtained from a study of blood T cell repertoires in COVID-19. Data came from immunoSEQ multiplex PCR; TCRdb stores just in-frame clones and leaves some out. This sample yields around 60,000 clones, of which roughly four fifths are seen a single time; 15% belongs to the top ten. V lost 4 bases and J 2 bases, leaving 15 bases between the germline ends. Germline lookup yields CDR1 SGHDN and CDR2 FVKESK. CDR3 size: 16 residues. This clone was seen a few times. This sequence originates from a man aged 80 or over with acute or convalescent COVID-19. Sequenced material: peripheral blood. The rearrangement joins TRBV14 to TRBJ1-3; no clear D. CDR3 DNA sequence: TGTGCCAGCAGCCCTCCCGGGAATTTACCTGGAAACACCATATATTTT. It translates to CASSPPGNLPGNTIYF. The variable domain in full, with the rest retrieved from reference TRBV14 and TRBJ1-3, is EAGVTQFPSHSVIEKGQTVTLRCDPISGHDNLYWYRRVMGKEIKFLLHFVKESKQDESGMPNNRFLAERTGGTYSTLKVQPAELEDSGVYFCASSPPGNLPGNTIYFGEGSWLTVV.